This T cell receptor (beta chain) was identified in a study of graft-versus-host responses after intestinal transplantation (dated by TCRdb to 2020 to 2022). About the investigation overall: The transplants that recipients got were multivisceral, liver-intestinal, or isolated intestinal. After intestinal transplantation, graft-versus-host and host-versus-graft alloreactive T cell clones in the graft, circulation and bone marrow were tracked using bulk TCR-beta CDR3 sequencing. A peak of at least 4% donor T cells among recipient peripheral blood mononuclear cells was the definition used for donor T cell macrochimerism. Every recipient was given anti-thymocyte globulin induction, then maintenance tacrolimus and steroids for roughly 3 years. Instead of going to the commercial service, samples from a few later patients were sequenced in-house on an Illumina MiSeq and processed with MiXCR. To identify alloreactive clones, pre-transplant mixed lymphocyte reaction products were sequenced and compared with unstimulated pre-transplant donor and recipient T cells. The cohort enrolled approximately 24 intestinal transplant recipients including one retransplant, and a few patients lacking pretransplant specimens were excluded. Study-wide findings and limitations: The relatively low number and heterogeneity of intestinal transplant patients limited the conclusions. Patients with donor T cell macrochimerism had high GvH to HvG T cell clonal ratios in their allografts. GvH clones were detected in recipient bone marrow, and some of these GvH clones were observed earlier in ileal mucosa or blood, consistent with an intestinal mucosal origin. Peak levels of circulating GvH clones were associated with declines in HvG clones early after transplant.

Blood samples were collected up to 4 times in the first month after transplant and then at least monthly when available. As to this clone: Its cognate antigen has yet to be identified. No much larger clone exists at a distance of one base, and base qualities are not known.

The library was prepared using the immunoSEQ multiplex PCR assay. For most patients, genomic DNA was subjected to high-throughput TCR-beta CDR3 sequencing by Adaptive Biotechnologies. Processing in the source paper ran as follows. Adaptive's ImmunoSEQ software was the source of the TCR sequencing data for 15 to 20 patients, while a few other patients were processed with MiXCR and VDJtools. Because the origin of CDR3 nucleotide sequences shared between donor and recipient could not be assigned, those sequences were removed. At least 2-fold expansion over unstimulated cells and a minimum CFSE-low frequency of 0.002% (template counts) or 0.001% (read counts) were required for clones to be classified as alloreactive. Clones were considered mappable if detected in sequenced pre-transplant spleen, lymph node, or MLR CFSE-low populations of the donor or recipient. Cumulative frequency of alloreactive clones was calculated as a percentage of all sequences weighted by copy number. TCRdb took this table from immuneACCESS and kept in-frame rearrangements with V and J called. Such tables lack part of the clones; where checked against another copy, unresolved V genes explain under half of the gap, and the rest is unexplained. The V and J calls and clone size are taken from that table; D and trimming were inferred from the DNA. This sample has about 13,000 clones in its table, and just under 85% of those were observed once. The ten biggest clones cover about 23% of the sample.

From the germline V gene, CDR1 is MNHEY and CDR2 is SVGAGI. The CDR3 sequence holds 15 residues, the cysteine and phenylalanine included. Only the CDR3 DNA stays, 45 bases, in frame from base 1. Trimming removed 6 bases from V and 7 bases from J, leaving 16 bases between the germline ends. This TCR derives from a human patient who received an intestinal transplant, so some T cells may come from the graft donor. The rearrangement joined TRBV6-5 to TRBJ1-6, with the D gene call left open. Sequencing used PBMCs, obtained after intestinal transplantation. The encoded CDR3 is CASRRNAEANSPLHF. The sequenced DNA: TGTGCCAGCAGGCGAAACGCAGAGGCAAATTCACCCCTCCACTTT.